A selection of T cell receptor beta chains follows, all from one sample in a study of technical replicates of blood from several donors. Libraries were prepared by immunoSEQ multiplex PCR; TCRdb keeps only in-frame clonotypes and omits some of them. The repertoire holds about 75,000 clones, with approximately 96% as singletons. The material sequenced was T cells isolated from PBMCs. The source is a human donor in good health. CDR3s include the opening cysteine and the closing phenylalanine or tryptophan. The D gene is left open where the match is weak. A row's size may be missing; if present it is once, few, many or a size class.

d_call: .; clone_size: .; j_call: TRBJ2-1; v_call: TRBV11-3; cdr3_nt: TGTGCCAGCAGCTTCCTAGGGGCCTACAATGAGCAGTTCTTC; cdr3_aa: CASSFLGAYNEQFF
d_call: .; clone_size: once; j_call: TRBJ2-5; v_call: TRBV7-2; cdr3_nt: TGTGCCAGCAGCTTAGGAGCGGCGGCCCAGTACTTC; cdr3_aa: CASSLGAAAQYF
d_call: .; clone_size: .; j_call: TRBJ2-7; v_call: TRBV4-2; cdr3_nt: TGTGCCAGCAGCCAAGAAACACACAGGGACTACGAGCAGTACTTC; cdr3_aa: CASSQETHRDYEQYF
d_call: .; clone_size: .; j_call: TRBJ2-7; v_call: TRBV7-8; cdr3_nt: TGTGCCAGCAGCTCTAGCCTAGTGCAGTACTTC; cdr3_aa: CASSSSLVQYF
d_call: .; clone_size: once; j_call: TRBJ2-5; v_call: TRBV10-3; cdr3_nt: TGTGCCATCAGTGACAGGGAAGAGACCCAGTACTTC; cdr3_aa: CAISDREETQYF
d_call: TRBD1; clone_size: .; j_call: TRBJ2-7; v_call: TRBV5-1; cdr3_nt: TGCGCCAGCAGTCGCGAAGACAGGGAGTACGAGCAGTACTTC; cdr3_aa: CASSREDREYEQYF
d_call: TRBD2; clone_size: .; j_call: TRBJ2-2; v_call: TRBV19; cdr3_nt: TGTGCCAGTAGTATAGTGCGGGAGCGGGCCGGGGAGCTGTTTTTT; cdr3_aa: CASSIVRERAGELFF
d_call: TRBD1; clone_size: .; j_call: TRBJ2-7; v_call: TRBV6-5; cdr3_nt: TGTGCCAGCAGTCCAGGACAGGAACTTGGCTACGAGCAGTACTTC; cdr3_aa: CASSPGQELGYEQYF
d_call: .; clone_size: .; j_call: TRBJ2-7; v_call: TRBV30; cdr3_nt: TGTGCCTGGAACGGGGGGTCTAGCGGCTCCCGAGGGGGCGAGCAGTACTTC; cdr3_aa: CAWNGGSSGSRGGEQYF
d_call: TRBD2; clone_size: .; j_call: TRBJ2-1; v_call: TRBV19; cdr3_nt: TGTGCCAGTACCAAGGGGACTAGCGGTAATGAGCAGTTCTTC; cdr3_aa: CASTKGTSGNEQFF
d_call: .; clone_size: .; j_call: TRBJ2-7; v_call: TRBV5-6; cdr3_nt: TGTGCCAGCAGCCTCCTCTCCTACGAGCAGTACTTC; cdr3_aa: CASSLLSYEQYF
d_call: TRBD2; clone_size: once; j_call: TRBJ2-1; v_call: TRBV7-2; cdr3_nt: TGTGCCAGCAGCCGGACTAGCGGTTACAATGAGCAGTTCTTC; cdr3_aa: CASSRTSGYNEQFF
d_call: TRBD2; clone_size: once; j_call: TRBJ2-7; v_call: TRBV10-2; cdr3_nt: TGCGCCAGCAGTGATTTTATTAGCGGGGTCTCCTACGAGCAGTACTTC; cdr3_aa: CASSDFISGVSYEQYF
d_call: TRBD2; clone_size: .; j_call: TRBJ2-1; v_call: TRBV6-4; cdr3_nt: TGTGCCAGCCCCGAATTGGGGACTAGGATTGATGAGCAGTTCTTC; cdr3_aa: CASPELGTRIDEQFF
d_call: .; clone_size: .; j_call: TRBJ1-1; v_call: TRBV6-1; cdr3_nt: TGTGCCAGCAGTGAGCTTAATTACGGTGAAGCTTTCTTT; cdr3_aa: CASSELNYGEAFF
d_call: .; clone_size: .; j_call: TRBJ1-1; v_call: TRBV27; cdr3_nt: TGTGCCAGCAGTATCTTTTGGGGAGCGTTGAACACTGAAGCTTTCTTT; cdr3_aa: CASSIFWGALNTEAFF
d_call: .; clone_size: once; j_call: TRBJ2-7; v_call: TRBV6-5; cdr3_nt: TGTGCCAGCAGTAGAGGGGGTAGCTACGAGCAGTACTTC; cdr3_aa: CASSRGGSYEQYF
d_call: .; clone_size: .; j_call: TRBJ1-1; v_call: TRBV29-1; cdr3_nt: TGCAGCGTTACAGGGCTCCAGAACACTGAAGCTTTCTTT; cdr3_aa: CSVTGLQNTEAFF
d_call: TRBD1; clone_size: .; j_call: TRBJ2-7; v_call: TRBV27; cdr3_nt: TGTGCCAGCAGACGGGACAGAGAGTACTTC; cdr3_aa: CASRRDREYF
d_call: .; clone_size: .; j_call: TRBJ1-1; v_call: TRBV10-3; cdr3_nt: TGTGCCATCAGTGAGTCCCTCACTGAAGCTTTCTTT; cdr3_aa: CAISESLTEAFF
d_call: .; clone_size: .; j_call: TRBJ2-7; v_call: TRBV11-2; cdr3_nt: TGTGCCAGCAGCTTCGCCGGACAGACCTACGAGCAGTACTTC; cdr3_aa: CASSFAGQTYEQYF
d_call: .; clone_size: .; j_call: TRBJ2-3; v_call: TRBV25-1; cdr3_nt: TGTGCCAGCGGACGCAGGGAGGAGGCGCAGTATTTT; cdr3_aa: CASGRREEAQYF
d_call: .; clone_size: .; j_call: TRBJ2-1; v_call: TRBV27; cdr3_nt: TGTGCCAGCAGTTGGGGAGCTACTAATGAGCAGTTCTTC; cdr3_aa: CASSWGATNEQFF
d_call: TRBD1; clone_size: .; j_call: TRBJ1-1; v_call: TRBV7-2; cdr3_nt: TGTGCCAGCAGCCTAACTGGACAGGAGAACACTGAAGCTTTCTTT; cdr3_aa: CASSLTGQENTEAFF
d_call: .; clone_size: once; j_call: TRBJ1-5; v_call: TRBV10-3; cdr3_nt: TGTGCCATCAGTGAGTCTTCATCCCCTCAGCCCCAGCATTTT; cdr3_aa: CAISESSSPQPQHF
d_call: .; clone_size: .; j_call: TRBJ1-1; v_call: TRBV2; cdr3_nt: TGTGCCAGCGCTGAAGACATGAACACTGAAGCTTTCTTT; cdr3_aa: CASAEDMNTEAFF
d_call: TRBD1; clone_size: .; j_call: TRBJ1-3; v_call: TRBV5-1; cdr3_nt: TGCGCCAGCAACCATTGGGTGGGGACAGTTGGAAACACCATATATTTT; cdr3_aa: CASNHWVGTVGNTIYF
d_call: TRBD2; clone_size: .; j_call: TRBJ2-7; v_call: TRBV30; cdr3_nt: TGTGCCTGGAGTGTTGCGGGAGCCTACGAGCAGTACTTC; cdr3_aa: CAWSVAGAYEQYF
d_call: .; clone_size: .; j_call: TRBJ1-4; v_call: TRBV15; cdr3_nt: TGTGCCACCAGCAGAGATTATTCAGGGAGGGGCGAAAAACTGTTTTTT; cdr3_aa: CATSRDYSGRGEKLFF
d_call: TRBD2; clone_size: .; j_call: TRBJ2-7; v_call: TRBV13; cdr3_nt: TGTGCCAGCAGCTCGACTAGCGGGAGGGCCTACGAGCAGTACTTC; cdr3_aa: CASSSTSGRAYEQYF
d_call: TRBD1; clone_size: .; j_call: TRBJ2-1; v_call: TRBV29-1; cdr3_nt: TGCAGCGCCGGGACAGGGGAGTTCTTC; cdr3_aa: CSAGTGEFF
d_call: .; clone_size: .; j_call: TRBJ2-3; v_call: TRBV18; cdr3_nt: TGTGCCAGCTCTCGGACAGCTTCCACAGATACGCAGTATTTT; cdr3_aa: CASSRTASTDTQYF
d_call: TRBD2; clone_size: .; j_call: TRBJ2-1; v_call: TRBV6-1; cdr3_nt: TGTGCCAGCAGCCCCTCCCCGGGAGGGTTGAATGAGCAGTTCTTC; cdr3_aa: CASSPSPGGLNEQFF
d_call: TRBD1; clone_size: once; j_call: TRBJ2-7; v_call: TRBV28; cdr3_nt: TGTGCCAGCAGTGGAGCCGGGACAGGGCTCCACGAGCAGTACTTC; cdr3_aa: CASSGAGTGLHEQYF
d_call: .; clone_size: once; j_call: TRBJ2-3; v_call: TRBV5-4; cdr3_nt: TGTGCCAGCAGCGTGGACACCTCTAGCACAGATACGCAGTATTTT; cdr3_aa: CASSVDTSSTDTQYF
d_call: .; clone_size: .; j_call: TRBJ2-1; v_call: TRBV21-1; cdr3_nt: TGTGCCATCCTAAGCCTACAGGGCTCCTCGAATGAGCAGTTCTTC; cdr3_aa: CAILSLQGSSNEQFF
d_call: TRBD2; clone_size: .; j_call: TRBJ2-7; v_call: TRBV7-8; cdr3_nt: TGTGCCAGCAGCTTAGCAGCGGGAGGTGCCTACGAGCAGTACTTC; cdr3_aa: CASSLAAGGAYEQYF
d_call: TRBD1; clone_size: .; j_call: TRBJ1-1; v_call: TRBV9; cdr3_nt: TGTGCCAGCAGCGTAGTTCAGGGGGATAACACTGAAGCTTTCTTT; cdr3_aa: CASSVVQGDNTEAFF
d_call: TRBD2; clone_size: .; j_call: TRBJ2-7; v_call: TRBV30; cdr3_nt: TGTGCCTGGAGTGTCGGAGCGGGACCCTACGAGCAGTACTTC; cdr3_aa: CAWSVGAGPYEQYF
d_call: .; clone_size: .; j_call: TRBJ2-3; v_call: TRBV4-2; cdr3_nt: TGTGCCAGCAGCCAAGATCCCGTAGGAGTTGCAGATACGCAGTATTTT; cdr3_aa: CASSQDPVGVADTQYF
d_call: .; clone_size: .; j_call: TRBJ1-4; v_call: TRBV10-3; cdr3_nt: TGTGCCATCAGTATAACCGGGAATGGACGGGAAAAACTGTTTTTT; cdr3_aa: CAISITGNGREKLFF
d_call: TRBD2; clone_size: .; j_call: TRBJ2-1; v_call: TRBV10-3; cdr3_nt: TGTGCCATAGCTAGCGGGACCCTCAATGAGCAGTTCTTC; cdr3_aa: CAIASGTLNEQFF
d_call: .; clone_size: .; j_call: TRBJ1-5; v_call: TRBV2; cdr3_nt: TGTGCCAGCAGCGGAAGAGGAGACCAGCCCCAGCATTTT; cdr3_aa: CASSGRGDQPQHF
d_call: TRBD2; clone_size: .; j_call: TRBJ2-1; v_call: TRBV4-1; cdr3_nt: TGCGCCAGCAGCCAAGATAGCCTAGCGGGAGGCAATGAGCAGTTCTTC; cdr3_aa: CASSQDSLAGGNEQFF
d_call: TRBD2; clone_size: .; j_call: TRBJ2-1; v_call: TRBV9; cdr3_nt: TGTGCCAGCAGCGTAAGCGGGAGAACGGGCAATGAGCAGTTCTTC; cdr3_aa: CASSVSGRTGNEQFF